The 7 T cell receptor beta chains below come from one sample, sequenced in a study of blood T cell repertoires in COVID-19. TCRdb's copy holds only in-frame clones and misses some; the assay was immunoSEQ multiplex PCR. The table shows about 240,000 clones, with 75% to 90% occurring only once. The sample was PBMCs or T cells enriched from blood (not recorded which). These receptors came from a woman between 25 and 40 years old who had recovered from COVID-19.

The CDR3 reads CASSLARGGLNTGELFF. CDR3 sequence (DNA): TGTGCCAGCAGCTTAGCGAGGGGGGGACTCAACACCGGGGAGCTGTTTTTT. The chain links TRBV7-9 to TRBJ2-2; D possibly corresponds to TRBD2 (7 bases). Trimming left V 0 bases short and J 2 bases short, with 13 bases between. In germline, CDR1 is SEHNR, CDR2 FQNEAQ (reference sequence). The CDR3 has 17 residues.

This clone was recorded once. The chain is built from TRBV27 and TRBJ1-1; D not resolved. V was pared by 2 bases and J by 5 bases, with 9 bases between. Germline values: CDR1 MNHEY, CDR2 SMNVEV (reference sequence). CDR3 length: 13 amino acids. The CDR3 region is CASSLQEATEAFF. CDR3 sequence (DNA): TGTGCCAGCAGTTTACAGGAGGCAACTGAAGCTTTCTTT.

CDR3 in DNA: TGTGCCACCAGTGATTCGCAGGGAAGGGGTCAGCCCCAGCATTTT. It yields the protein CATSDSQGRGQPQHF. The rearrangement links TRBV24-1 to TRBJ1-5; possible D gene TRBD1, 5 bases. CDR1 and CDR2 (germline): KGHDR, SFDVKD. V was trimmed by 2 bases and J by 6 bases, leaving 13 bases between them. The CDR3 sequence is 15 residues long.

The rearrangement uses TRBV4-3 and TRBJ2-3; the D gene is possibly TRBD1 (5 bases). Trimming took 3 bases from V and 1 from J, leaving 11 bases between them. The germline CDR1 and CDR2 sequences are LGHNA and YSLEER. The CDR3 is made up of 15 amino acids. CDR3 residues: CASSQSAGRTDTQYF. The CDR3 DNA reads as TGCGCCAGCAGCCAGTCGGCAGGGCGCACAGATACGCAGTATTTT.

This sequence joins TRBV5-1 and TRBJ1-2; 12 nucleotides align to TRBD1. CDR1 and CDR2 from the germline V gene are SGHRS and YFSETQ. V trimming: 4 bases; J trimming: 6 bases; junction bases outside the gene matches: 4. The CDR3 runs to 14 residues. CDR3 DNA sequence: TGCGCCAGCAGCCTGGGACAGGGGGCTAATGGCTACACCTTC. It specifies CASSLGQGANGYTF.

This chain links TRBV7-2 with TRBJ2-7; 12 bases are a match to TRBD1. Germline CDR1 is SGHTA and CDR2 is FQGNSA. The CDR3 consists of 16 residues. V lost 5 bases, J lost 5 bases, and 10 bases stayed unmatched. CDR3: CASSVAGTGGVNEQYF. The CDR3 nucleotides read TGTGCCAGCAGCGTCGCCGGGACAGGGGGCGTTAACGAGCAGTACTTC.

The chain couples TRBV7-2 to TRBJ2-1; D is perhaps TRBD1 (5 bases). There are 13 residues in the CDR3. V was cut by 1 base and J by 11 bases, with 12 bases left in between. Germline V gives CDR1 SGHTA, CDR2 FQGNSA. The CDR3, as DNA: TGTGCCAGCAGCTTAGAAGGGGCGGTCAAGCAGTTCTTC. Translation gives CASSLEGAVKQFF.